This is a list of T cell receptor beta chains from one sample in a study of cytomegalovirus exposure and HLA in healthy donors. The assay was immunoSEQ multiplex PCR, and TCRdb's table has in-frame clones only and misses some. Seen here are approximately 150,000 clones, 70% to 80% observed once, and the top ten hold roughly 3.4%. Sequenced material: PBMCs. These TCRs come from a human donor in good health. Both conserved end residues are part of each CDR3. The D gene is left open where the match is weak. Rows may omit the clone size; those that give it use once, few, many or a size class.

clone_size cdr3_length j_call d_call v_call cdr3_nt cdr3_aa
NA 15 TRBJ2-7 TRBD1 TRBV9 TGTGCCAGCAGCGTATCTCAGGGGGCCATGTACGAGCAGTACTTC CASSVSQGAMYEQYF
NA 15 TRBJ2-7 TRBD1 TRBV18 TGTGCCAGCTCACCACCGGGGCAGGGGGCGAACGAGCAGTACTTC CASSPPGQGANEQYF
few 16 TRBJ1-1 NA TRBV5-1 TGCGCCAGCAGCTTGGAAGCAGGCCTTATGAACACTGAAGCTTTCTTT CASSLEAGLMNTEAFF
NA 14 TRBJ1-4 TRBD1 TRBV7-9 TGTGCCAGCAGCCGACAGGGTACTAATGAAAAACTGTTTTTT CASSRQGTNEKLFF
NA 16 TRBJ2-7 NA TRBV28 TGTGCCAGCAGTTTGAACCTCCTCGACATCTCCTACGAGCAGTACTTC CASSLNLLDISYEQYF
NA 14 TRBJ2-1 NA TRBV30 TGTGCCTGGACCCCAGGGGGGACTTTAAATGAGCAGTTCTTC CAWTPGGTLNEQFF
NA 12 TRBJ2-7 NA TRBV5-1 TGCGCCAGCAGCTTGGACGGCTACGAGCAGTACTTC CASSLDGYEQYF
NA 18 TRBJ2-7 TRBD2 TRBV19 TGTGCCAGTAGTATCCGGTTCGCGGGCGGGAGGGCCGGGTACGAGCAGTACTTC CASSIRFAGGRAGYEQYF
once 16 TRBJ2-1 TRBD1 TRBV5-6 TGTGCCAGCAGGGCGGACAGGGGGCAATACGACAATGAGCAGTTCTTC CASRADRGQYDNEQFF
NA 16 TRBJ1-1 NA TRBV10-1 TGCGCCAGCAGTAGGGGGTCCCCTCACCTGAACACTGAAGCTTTCTTT CASSRGSPHLNTEAFF
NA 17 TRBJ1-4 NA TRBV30 TGTGCCTGGAGTAATATAGGCCCGGATTCGGGTAATGAAAAACTGTTTTTT CAWSNIGPDSGNEKLFF
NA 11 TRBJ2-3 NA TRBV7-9 TGTGCCAGCAAGCGAACAGATACGCAGTATTTT CASKRTDTQYF
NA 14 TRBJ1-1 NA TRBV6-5 TGTGCCAGCAGTTATGCAGGGGTTTGGACTGAAGCTTTCTTT CASSYAGVWTEAFF
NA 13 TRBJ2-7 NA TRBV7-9 TGTGCCAGCAGCGGAGGTCCGTCCTACGAGCAGTACTTC CASSGGPSYEQYF
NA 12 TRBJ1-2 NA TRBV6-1 TGTGCCAGCAGTGTTGCGGGCTATGGCTACACCTTC CASSVAGYGYTF
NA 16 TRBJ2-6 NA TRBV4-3 TGCGCCAGCAGCCAAGAACCTAGACCTGGGGCCAACGTCCTGACTTTC CASSQEPRPGANVLTF
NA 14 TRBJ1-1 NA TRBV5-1 TGCGCCAGCAGCTTGGATGAGGGAGCGGCTGAAGCTTTCTTT CASSLDEGAAEAFF
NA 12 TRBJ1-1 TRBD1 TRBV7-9 TGTTCCAGCAGCATAAACAGGGGGGAAGCTTTCTTT CSSSINRGEAFF
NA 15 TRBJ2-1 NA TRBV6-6 TGTGCCAGCACAATACCGGGGGGCACCTACAATGAGCAGTTCTTC CASTIPGGTYNEQFF
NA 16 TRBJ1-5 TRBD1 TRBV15 TGTGCCACCAGCTCCCGCGGCCAGGGGGCTTGGCAGCCCCAGCATTTT CATSSRGQGAWQPQHF
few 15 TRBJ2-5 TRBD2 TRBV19 TGTGCCAGTAGTATAGACCGGGGGGATCAAGAGACCCAGTACTTC CASSIDRGDQETQYF
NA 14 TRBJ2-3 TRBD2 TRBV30 TGTGCCTGGCTAAGCGGGAGGGCCGGAGATACGCAGTATTTT CAWLSGRAGDTQYF
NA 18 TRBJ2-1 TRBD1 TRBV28 TGTGCCAGCAGTTTAAGTGGCCAGGGACAGGGGATTTACAATGAGCAGTTCTTC CASSLSGQGQGIYNEQFF
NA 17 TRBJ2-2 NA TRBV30 TGTGCCTGGAGTGGCGGCGGGGGCGCCTTTCGCGCCGGGGAGCTGTTTTTT CAWSGGGGAFRAGELFF
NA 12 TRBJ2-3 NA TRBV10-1 TGCGCCAGCAGTGGGACTACGAGTACGCAGTATTTT CASSGTTSTQYF
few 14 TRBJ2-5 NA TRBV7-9 TGTGCCAGCAGCTTAGCTAGGGGGCAAGAGACCCAGTACTTC CASSLARGQETQYF
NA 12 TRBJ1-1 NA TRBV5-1 TGCGCCAGCAGCGCAGGGAACACTGAAGCTTTCTTT CASSAGNTEAFF
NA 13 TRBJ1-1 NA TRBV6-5 TGTGCCAGCAGTTACTCTCCGGACACTGAAGCTTTCTTT CASSYSPDTEAFF
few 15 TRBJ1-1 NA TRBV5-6 TGTGCCAGCAGCGGGGCACACCTGGGGCGATCGGAAGCTTTCTTT CASSGAHLGRSEAFF
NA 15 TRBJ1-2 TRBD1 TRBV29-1 TGCAGCGTGCTGGGACAGGGGGAAACTAACTATGGCTACACCTTC CSVLGQGETNYGYTF
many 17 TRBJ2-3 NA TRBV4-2 TGTGCCAGCAGCCAAGATACTCCGGGCAGGGGTTCAGATACGCAGTATTTT CASSQDTPGRGSDTQYF
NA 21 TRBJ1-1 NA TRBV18 TGTGCCAGCTCTCACTATTACCGCCGGAGAGGGGGTGGCGTAGCTAACACTGAAGCTTTCTTT CASSHYYRRRGGGVANTEAFF
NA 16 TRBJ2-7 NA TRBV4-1 TGCGCCAGCAGCCACCTATGGGGGGAAGTTTCCTACGAGCAGTACTTC CASSHLWGEVSYEQYF
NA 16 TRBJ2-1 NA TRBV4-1 TGCGCCAGCAGCCAAGGGCGCGCCAACAAGAGGAATGAGCAGTTCTTC CASSQGRANKRNEQFF
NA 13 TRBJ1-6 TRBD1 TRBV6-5 TGTGCCAGCAGTCGACAGGGGGATTCACCCCTCCACTTT CASSRQGDSPLHF
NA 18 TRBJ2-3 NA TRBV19 TGTGCCAGTAGTACCCCCGTTACAGGAAACAAGGGCACAGATACGCAGTATTTT CASSTPVTGNKGTDTQYF
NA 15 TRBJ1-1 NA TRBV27 TGTGCCAGCAGTTTAGTTGCAGGCATGAACACTGAAGCTTTCTTT CASSLVAGMNTEAFF
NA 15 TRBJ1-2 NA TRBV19 TGTGCCAGTTCCCGGGGGGACGGAGATTACTATGGCTACACCTTC CASSRGDGDYYGYTF
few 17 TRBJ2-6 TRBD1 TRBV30 TGTGCCTGGAGGGCGACAGGGCGGAGGTCTGGGGCCAACGTCCTGACTTTC CAWRATGRRSGANVLTF
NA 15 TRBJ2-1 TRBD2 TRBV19 TGTGCCAGTAGTCCCAGCGGGAGATCCTACAATGAGCAGTTCTTC CASSPSGRSYNEQFF
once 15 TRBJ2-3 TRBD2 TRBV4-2 TGTGCCAGCAGCCAAGACACTAGCGGCACAGATACGCAGTATTTT CASSQDTSGTDTQYF
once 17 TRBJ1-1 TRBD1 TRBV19 TGTGCCAGTAGTATAGAAAGAGGGGGCCCTGCCGGAACTGAAGCTTTCTTT CASSIERGGPAGTEAFF
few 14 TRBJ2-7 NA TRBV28 TGTGCCAGCACCTCGGCGGACAGCTCCTACGAGCAGTACTTC CASTSADSSYEQYF
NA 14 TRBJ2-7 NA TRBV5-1 TGCGCCAGCAGTCAAGGGGTTTTTAGCTACGAGCAGTACTTC CASSQGVFSYEQYF
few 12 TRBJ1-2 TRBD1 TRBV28 TGTGCCAGCAGTTTAACAGGGGGCGGCTACACCTTC CASSLTGGGYTF
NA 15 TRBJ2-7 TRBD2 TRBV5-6 TGTGCCAGCAGGAGAGGGACTAGCGGGAGTCCCGAGCAGTACTTC CASRRGTSGSPEQYF
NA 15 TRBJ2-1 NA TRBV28 TGTGCCAGCAGTGATCCCCGGGTCAGCTACAATGAGCAGTTCTTC CASSDPRVSYNEQFF
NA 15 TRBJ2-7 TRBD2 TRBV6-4 TGTGCCAGCAGCGAAGCGGGAGGGCCGGCGTACGAGCAGTACTTC CASSEAGGPAYEQYF
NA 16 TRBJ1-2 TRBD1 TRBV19 TGTGCCAGTAGTATGGGGCAGGGGGCTTTTGGGTATGGCTACACCTTC CASSMGQGAFGYGYTF
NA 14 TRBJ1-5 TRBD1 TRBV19 TGTGCCAGTAGTGCCGGGACAGCCTATCAGCCCCAGCATTTT CASSAGTAYQPQHF
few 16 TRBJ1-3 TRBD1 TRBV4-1 TGCGCCAGCAGCCAAGCCGAGGGGGCTACTGGAAACACCATATATTTT CASSQAEGATGNTIYF